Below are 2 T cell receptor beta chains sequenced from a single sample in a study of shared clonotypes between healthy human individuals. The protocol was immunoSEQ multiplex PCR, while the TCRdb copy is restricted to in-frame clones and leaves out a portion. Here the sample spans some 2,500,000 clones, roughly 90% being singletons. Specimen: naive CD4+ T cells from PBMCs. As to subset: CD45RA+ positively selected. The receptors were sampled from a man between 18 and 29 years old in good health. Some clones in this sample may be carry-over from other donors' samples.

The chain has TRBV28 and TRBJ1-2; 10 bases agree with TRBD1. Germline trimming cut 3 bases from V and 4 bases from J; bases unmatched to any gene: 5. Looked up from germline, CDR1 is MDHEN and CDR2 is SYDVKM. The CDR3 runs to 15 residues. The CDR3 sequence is CASSLSGQGPYGYTF. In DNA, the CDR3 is TGTGCCAGCAGTTTGTCGGGACAGGGGCCCTATGGCTACACCTTC.

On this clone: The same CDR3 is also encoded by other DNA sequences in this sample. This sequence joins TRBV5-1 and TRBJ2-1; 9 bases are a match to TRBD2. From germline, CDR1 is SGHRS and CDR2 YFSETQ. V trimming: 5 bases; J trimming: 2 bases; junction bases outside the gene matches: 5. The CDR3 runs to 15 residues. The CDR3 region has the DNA TGCGCCAGCAGTTCCCTAGCGGGAACCTACAATGAGCAGTTCTTC. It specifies CASSSLAGTYNEQFF.